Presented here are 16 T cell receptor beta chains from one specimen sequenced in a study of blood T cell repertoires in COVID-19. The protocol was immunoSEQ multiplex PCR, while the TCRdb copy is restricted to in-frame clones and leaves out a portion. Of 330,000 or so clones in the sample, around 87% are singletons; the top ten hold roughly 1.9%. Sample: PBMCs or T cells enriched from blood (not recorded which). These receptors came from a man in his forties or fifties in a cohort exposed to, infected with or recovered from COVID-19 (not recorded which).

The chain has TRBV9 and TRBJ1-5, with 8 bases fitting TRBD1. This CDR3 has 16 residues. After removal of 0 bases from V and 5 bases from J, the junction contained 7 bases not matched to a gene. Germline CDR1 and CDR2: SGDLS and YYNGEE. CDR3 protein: CASSVGIGTGDQPQHF. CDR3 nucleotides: TGTGCCAGCAGCGTAGGAATCGGGACAGGAGATCAGCCCCAGCATTTT.

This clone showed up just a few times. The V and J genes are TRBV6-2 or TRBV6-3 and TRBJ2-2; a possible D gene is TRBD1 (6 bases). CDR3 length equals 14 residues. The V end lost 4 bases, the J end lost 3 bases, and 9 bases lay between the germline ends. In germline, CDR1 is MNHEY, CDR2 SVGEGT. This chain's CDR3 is CASSSQGHTGELFF. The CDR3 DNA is TGTGCCAGCAGTTCTCAGGGGCACACCGGGGAGCTGTTTTTT.

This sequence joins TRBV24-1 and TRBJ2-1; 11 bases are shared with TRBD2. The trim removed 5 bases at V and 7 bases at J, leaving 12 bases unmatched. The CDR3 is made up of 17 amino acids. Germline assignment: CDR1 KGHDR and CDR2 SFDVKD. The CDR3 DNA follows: TGTGCCACCAGTGTCCGGGGAACTAGCGGGAGTAAGAATGAGCAGTTCTTC. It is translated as CATSVRGTSGSKNEQFF.

The CDR3: CASSPPQQVRYEQYF. The CDR3 DNA reads TGTGCCAGCAGTCCCCCACAACAGGTCCGGTACGAGCAGTACTTC. This chain uses TRBV28 with TRBJ2-7; the D gene is possibly TRBD1 (5 bases). The CDR3 totals 15 residues. CDR1 and CDR2 from the germline V gene are MDHEN and SYDVKM. V shed 5 bases and J shed 4 bases, with 18 bases lying between them.

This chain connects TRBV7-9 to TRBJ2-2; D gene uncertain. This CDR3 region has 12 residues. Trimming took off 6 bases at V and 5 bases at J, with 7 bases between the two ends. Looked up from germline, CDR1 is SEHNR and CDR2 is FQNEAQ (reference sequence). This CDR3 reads CASRQQTGELFF. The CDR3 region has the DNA TGTGCCAGCAGACAACAGACCGGGGAGCTGTTTTTT. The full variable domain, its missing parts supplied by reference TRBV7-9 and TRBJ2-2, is DTGVSQNPRHKITKRGQNVTFRCDPISEHNRLYWYRQTLGQGPEFLTYFQNEAQLEKSRLLSDRFSAERPKGSFSTLEIQRTEQGDSAMYLCASRQQTGELFFGEGSRLTVL.

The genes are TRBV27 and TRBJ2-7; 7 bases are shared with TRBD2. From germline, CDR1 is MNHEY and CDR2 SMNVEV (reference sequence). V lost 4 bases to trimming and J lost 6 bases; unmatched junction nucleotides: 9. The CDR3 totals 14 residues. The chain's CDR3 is CASSSGTMSLEQYF. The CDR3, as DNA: TGTGCCAGCAGTTCCGGGACTATGAGCCTCGAGCAGTACTTC.

CDR3 sequence (DNA): TGTGCCAGCAGCATCCAGGGGGCCGGCGGGGAGCTGTTTTTT. It specifies CASSIQGAGGELFF. The chain employs TRBV11-2 and TRBJ2-2, with TRBD1 matching over 8 bases. CDR3 length equals 14 residues. Trimming at V came to 5 bases and at J to 7 bases, leaving 6 bases not matched to a gene. In germline, CDR1 is SGHAT, CDR2 FQNNGV.

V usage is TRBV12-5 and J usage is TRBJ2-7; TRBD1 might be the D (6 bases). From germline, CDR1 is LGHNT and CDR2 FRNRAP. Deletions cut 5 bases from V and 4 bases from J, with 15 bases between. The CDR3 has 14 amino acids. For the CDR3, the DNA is TGTGCTAGTGGTCCGCCCCGACAGGTGTACGAGCAGTACTTC. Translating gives CASGPPRQVYEQYF.

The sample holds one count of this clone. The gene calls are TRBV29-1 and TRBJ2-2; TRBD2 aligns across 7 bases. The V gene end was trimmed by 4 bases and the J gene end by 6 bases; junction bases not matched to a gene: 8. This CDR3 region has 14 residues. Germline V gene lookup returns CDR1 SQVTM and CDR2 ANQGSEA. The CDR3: CSVGIPGRAGELFF. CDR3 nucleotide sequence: TGCAGCGTTGGAATCCCAGGGAGGGCCGGGGAGCTGTTTTTT.

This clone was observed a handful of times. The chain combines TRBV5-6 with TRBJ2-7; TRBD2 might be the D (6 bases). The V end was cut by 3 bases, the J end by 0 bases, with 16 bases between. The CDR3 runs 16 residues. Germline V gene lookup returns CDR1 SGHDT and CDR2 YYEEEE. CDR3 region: CASSSYIGGASYEQYF. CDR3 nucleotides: TGTGCCAGCAGCTCATATATAGGAGGGGCCTCCTACGAGCAGTACTTC.

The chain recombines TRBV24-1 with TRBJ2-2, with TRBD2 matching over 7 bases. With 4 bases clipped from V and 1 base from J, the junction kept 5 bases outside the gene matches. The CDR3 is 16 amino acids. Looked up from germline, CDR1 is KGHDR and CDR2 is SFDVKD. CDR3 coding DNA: TGTGCCACCAGTGACCCGGGACTACAGAACACCGGGGAGCTGTTTTTT. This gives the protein CATSDPGLQNTGELFF.

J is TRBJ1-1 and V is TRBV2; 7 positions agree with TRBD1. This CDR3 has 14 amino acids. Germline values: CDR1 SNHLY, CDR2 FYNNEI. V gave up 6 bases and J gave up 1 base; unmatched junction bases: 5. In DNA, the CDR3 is TGTGCCAGCAGACGCCGGGACAGGAACACTGAAGCTTTCTTT. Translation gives CASRRRDRNTEAFF.

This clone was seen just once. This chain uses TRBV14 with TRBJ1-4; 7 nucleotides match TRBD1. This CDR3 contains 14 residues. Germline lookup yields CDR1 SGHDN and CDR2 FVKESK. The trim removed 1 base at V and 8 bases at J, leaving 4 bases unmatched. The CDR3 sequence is CASSQGQGGEKLFF. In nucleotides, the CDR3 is TGTGCCAGCAGCCAAGGACAGGGTGGAGAAAAACTGTTTTTT.

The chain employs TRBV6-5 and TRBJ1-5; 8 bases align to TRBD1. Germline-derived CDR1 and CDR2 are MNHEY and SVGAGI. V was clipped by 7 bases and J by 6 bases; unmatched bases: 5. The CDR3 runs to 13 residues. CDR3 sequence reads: CASKRTGSQPQHF. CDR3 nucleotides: TGTGCCAGCAAAAGGACAGGGAGTCAGCCCCAGCATTTT.

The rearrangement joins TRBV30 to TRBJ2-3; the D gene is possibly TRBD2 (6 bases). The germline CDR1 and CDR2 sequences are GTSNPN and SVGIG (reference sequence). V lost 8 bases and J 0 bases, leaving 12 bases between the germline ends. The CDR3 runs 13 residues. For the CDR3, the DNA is TGTGCCCTAGCGCGGTACAGCACAGATACGCAGTATTTT. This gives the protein CALARYSTDTQYF.

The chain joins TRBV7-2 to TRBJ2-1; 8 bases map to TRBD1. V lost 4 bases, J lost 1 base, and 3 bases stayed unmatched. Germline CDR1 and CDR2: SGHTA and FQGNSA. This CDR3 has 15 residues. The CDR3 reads CASSSRGQSYNEQFF. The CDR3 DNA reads TGTGCCAGCAGCTCCAGGGGGCAGTCCTACAATGAGCAGTTCTTC.